The clone carrying this TCR beta chain is medium-sized (0.01 to 0.1%). Its target is not known. The data stem from a study of CD8+ T cells in alopecia areata. Study-level background: The study gave tofacitinib for 6 to 18 months, then 6 months off drug. Study-level points and caveats: It was observed that many expanded lesional clones persisted in scalp and blood during tofacitinib. The study found TCR sharing across patients less clear than in mice, possibly for HLA reasons. Tofacitinib significantly reduced both scalp clonality and expanded CD8+ clones among the top 100.

Treatment here: oral pan-JAK inhibitor, 5-10 mg twice daily. Reverse transcription of extracted RNA yielded cDNA, which provided the sequencing template. This table comes from immunoSEQ multiplex PCR, and its TCRdb copy is limited to in-frame clones, with some not included. The profile shows about 120,000 clones, 50% to 55% of them singletons. The CDR3 is made up of 14 amino acids. The V gene end was trimmed by 5 bases and the J gene end by 5 bases; junction bases not matched to a gene: 7. The source material was CD4+ T cells sorted from blood, sampled at week 4, from a patient treated with tofacitinib. The chain recombines TRBV23-1 with TRBJ1-1; 8 nucleotides align to TRBD1. TRBV23-1 is an ORF for which the function is uncertain. The clonotype was recovered from a human donor with alopecia areata. The DNA of the CDR3 is TGCGCCAGCAGTAAGACAGGGGAGGCTACTGAAGCTTTCTTT. Amino acids: CASSKTGEATEAFF.